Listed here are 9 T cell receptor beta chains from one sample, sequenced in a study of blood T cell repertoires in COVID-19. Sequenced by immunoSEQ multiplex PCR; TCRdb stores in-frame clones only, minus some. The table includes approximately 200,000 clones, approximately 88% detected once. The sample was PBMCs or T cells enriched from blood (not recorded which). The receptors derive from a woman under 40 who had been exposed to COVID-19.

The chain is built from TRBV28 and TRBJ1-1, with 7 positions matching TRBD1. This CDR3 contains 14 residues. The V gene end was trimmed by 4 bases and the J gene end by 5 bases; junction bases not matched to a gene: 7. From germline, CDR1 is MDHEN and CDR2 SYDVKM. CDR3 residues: CASSSRGQRTEAFF. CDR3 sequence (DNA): TGTGCCAGCAGTTCAAGGGGGCAGCGGACTGAAGCTTTCTTT. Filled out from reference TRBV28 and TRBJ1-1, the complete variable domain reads DVKVTQSSRYLVKRTGEKVFLECVQDMDHENMFWYRQDPGLGLRLIYFSYDVKMKEKGDIPEGYSVSREKKERFSLILESASTNQTSMYLCASSSRGQRTEAFFGQGTRLTVV.

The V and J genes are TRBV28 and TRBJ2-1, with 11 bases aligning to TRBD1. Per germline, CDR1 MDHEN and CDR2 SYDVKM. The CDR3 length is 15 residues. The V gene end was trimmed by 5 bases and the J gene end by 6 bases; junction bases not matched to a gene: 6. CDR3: CASSHGTGGINEQFF. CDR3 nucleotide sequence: TGTGCCAGCAGTCACGGGACAGGGGGAATCAATGAGCAGTTCTTC. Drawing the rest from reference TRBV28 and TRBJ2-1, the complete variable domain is DVKVTQSSRYLVKRTGEKVFLECVQDMDHENMFWYRQDPGLGLRLIYFSYDVKMKEKGDIPEGYSVSREKKERFSLILESASTNQTSMYLCASSHGTGGINEQFFGPGTRLTVL.

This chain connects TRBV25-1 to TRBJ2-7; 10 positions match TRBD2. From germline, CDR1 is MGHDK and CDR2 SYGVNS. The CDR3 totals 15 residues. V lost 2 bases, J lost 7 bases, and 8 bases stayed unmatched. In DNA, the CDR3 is TGTGCCAGCAGTGAACCTACTAGCGGGATGGGGGAGCAGTACTTC. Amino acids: CASSEPTSGMGEQYF.

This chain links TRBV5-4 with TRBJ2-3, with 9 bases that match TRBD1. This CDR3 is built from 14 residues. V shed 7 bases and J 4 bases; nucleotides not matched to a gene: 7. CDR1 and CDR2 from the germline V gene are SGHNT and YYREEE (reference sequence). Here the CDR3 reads CASSGTGHPDTQYF. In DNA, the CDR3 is TGTGCCAGCTCCGGGACAGGGCATCCAGATACGCAGTATTTT.

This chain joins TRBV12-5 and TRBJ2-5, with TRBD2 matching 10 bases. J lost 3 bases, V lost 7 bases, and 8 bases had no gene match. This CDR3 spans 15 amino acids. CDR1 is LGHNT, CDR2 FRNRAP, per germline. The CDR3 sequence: CASELAGDVKETQYF. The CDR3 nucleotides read TGTGCTAGTGAGCTAGCGGGAGACGTTAAAGAGACCCAGTACTTC.

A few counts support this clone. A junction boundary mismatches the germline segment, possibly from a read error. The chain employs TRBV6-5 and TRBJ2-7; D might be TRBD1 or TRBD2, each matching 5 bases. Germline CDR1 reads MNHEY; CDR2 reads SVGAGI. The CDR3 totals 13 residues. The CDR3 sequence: CASSYSGPSEQYF. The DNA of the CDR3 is TGTGCCAGCAGCTACTCGGGGCCTAGCGAGCAGTACTTC.

The chain's CDR3 is CASSIQGATGELFF. DNA of the CDR3: TGTGCCAGTAGTATTCAGGGTGCCACCGGGGAGCTGTTTTTT. This chain uses TRBV19 with TRBJ2-2, with D maybe TRBD1 (5 bases). The ends were cut back, 3 bases at V and 4 bases at J, with 9 bases in the middle. The CDR3 consists of 14 residues. Germline-derived CDR1 and CDR2 are LNHDA and SQIVND (reference sequence).

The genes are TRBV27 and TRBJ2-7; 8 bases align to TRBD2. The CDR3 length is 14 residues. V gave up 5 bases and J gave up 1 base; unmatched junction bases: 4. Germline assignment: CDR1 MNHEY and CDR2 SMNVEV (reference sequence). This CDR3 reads CASSVSGTSYEQYF. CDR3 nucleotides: TGTGCCAGCAGTGTTAGCGGGACATCCTACGAGCAGTACTTC.

The CDR3 is CASSFRPGLAGDTQYF. Written as DNA, the CDR3 is TGTGCCAGCAGCTTTCGTCCGGGACTAGCGGGAGATACGCAGTATTTT. The chain joins TRBV11-2 to TRBJ2-3; 12 positions match TRBD2. Trimming removed 3 bases from V and 5 bases from J; junction bases left unmatched: 6. Germline values: CDR1 SGHAT, CDR2 FQNNGV. The CDR3 spans 16 residues.